These 30 T cell receptor beta chains originate from one sample sequenced in a study of metastatic and nonmetastatic thyroid tumors. TCRdb re-called the PCR reads with MiXCR. This table holds about 22,000 clones, 20% to 25% found once. All patients reached thyroid surgery having received no treatment beforehand. The sample comprised blood. The receptors derive from a male donor with papillary thyroid cancer or a benign thyroid nodule (not recorded which). Some clones in this sample may be carry-over from other donors' samples.

Many counts were recorded for this clone. The V and J genes are TRBV27 and TRBJ1-1; 11 nucleotides match TRBD1. The trim removed 4 bases at V and 3 bases at J, leaving 13 bases unmatched. The CDR3 spans 18 residues. CDR1 and CDR2 (germline): MNHEY, SMNVEV (reference sequence). This CDR3 is CASSSAGQGAFRHTEAFF. CDR3 in DNA: TGTGCCAGCAGTTCCGCCGGACAGGGGGCGTTCCGTCACACTGAAGCTTTCTTT.

The J gene is TRBJ1-5, the V gene TRBV27; no firm D call. This CDR3 spans 13 amino acids. The V gene lost 3 bases and the J gene lost 5 bases, with 8 bases spanning the gap. The germline CDR1 and CDR2 sequences are MNHEY and SMNVEV (reference sequence). The CDR3 DNA follows: TGTGCCAGCAGTTTGGGGAGGGATCAGCCCCAGCATTTT. This translates into CASSLGRDQPQHF.

The table lists this clone with many counts. CDR3 coding DNA: TGTGCCAGCAGCCAAGGGGCAGGGAACTTTGGAAACACCATATATTTT. Its protein product is CASSQGAGNFGNTIYF. V gene TRBV3-1 combines with J gene TRBJ1-3; tentatively, D is TRBD1 (5 bases). Looked up from germline, CDR1 is LGHDT and CDR2 is YNNKEL (reference sequence). The CDR3 covers 16 residues. The ends were cut back, 1 base at V and 3 bases at J, with 13 bases in the middle.

On this clone: A much larger clone lies one base from this, so it may be a read error. The chain joins TRBV19 to TRBJ2-1; 7 bases align to TRBD1. The CDR3 is 14 amino acids. Per the germline V gene, CDR1 is LNHDA and CDR2 is SQIVND (reference sequence). CDR3 amino acids: CASTNRGRDNEKFF. In nucleotides, the CDR3 is TGTGCCAGTACGAACAGGGGAAGGGACAATGAGAAGTTCTTC.

This clone came up many times. The chain recombines TRBV19 with TRBJ1-1; no reliable D call. Trimming stripped 3 bases from V and 0 bases from J, with 8 bases between. There are 14 residues in the CDR3. The germline gives CDR1 LNHDA, CDR2 SQIVND (reference sequence). The CDR3 DNA follows: TGTGCCAGTAGTATTATGGGTGTGAACACTGAAGCTTTCTTT. It yields the protein CASSIMGVNTEAFF.

Ten or more counts support this clone. The V call is TRBV5-1, the J call TRBJ2-7; tentatively, D is TRBD1 (6 bases). The CDR3 runs 16 residues. Trimming stripped 4 bases from V and 2 bases from J, with 19 bases between. CDR1 is SGHRS, CDR2 YFSETQ, per germline. The CDR3 DNA reads as TGCGCCAGCAGCCTCGGGGATGCGAAGGGGGCCTACGAGCAGTACTTC. It translates to CASSLGDAKGAYEQYF.

This clone has a count of ten or more. The chain recombines TRBV29-1 with TRBJ2-7, with 13 bases that match TRBD2. The germline CDR1 and CDR2 sequences are SQVTM and ANQGSEA. This CDR3 is built from 14 residues. Trimming took 6 bases from V and 7 from J; bases not matched to a gene: 9. Here the CDR3 reads CSVSLAGGPGEQYF. In DNA, the CDR3 is TGCAGCGTGTCACTAGCGGGAGGGCCGGGGGAGCAGTACTTC.

With regard to this clone: A much larger clone differs by one base, so this may be a read error. Other DNA sequences of this sample code for an identical CDR3. The chain is built from TRBV18 and TRBJ2-5; no reliable D call. There are 11 residues in the CDR3. Germline V gene lookup returns CDR1 KGHSH and CDR2 LQKENI. Between the trimmed V and J ends, which lost 3 bases and 5 bases, there was a span of 4 bases. The CDR3 sequence is CASSPTETQYF. CDR3 nucleotides: TGTGCCAGCTCACCGACCGAGACCCAGTACTTC.

The CDR3 DNA reads TGTGCCAGCAGCCTTCGGGGAGCGGGAGAACGCAATGAGCAGTTCTTC. Residues: CASSLRGAGERNEQFF. This rearrangement joins TRBV6-2 or TRBV6-3 to TRBJ2-1, with 8 bases lining up with TRBD2. Trimming at V came to 6 bases and at J to 6 bases, leaving 13 bases not matched to a gene. The germline gives CDR1 MNHEY, CDR2 SVGEGT. CDR3 length: 16 residues.

Comments on this clone: This CDR3 is missing its conserved last phenylalanine or tryptophan, likely due to a read error. The chain recombines TRBV28 with TRBJ1-3; tentatively, D is TRBD1 (6 bases). Germline CDR1 and CDR2: MDHEN and SYDVKM. This CDR3 spans 12 amino acids. V lost 7 bases, J lost 9 bases, and 13 bases lay in between. CDR3 sequence: CASISGAGTIYI. CDR3 DNA: TGTGCCAGCATTTCAGGGGCAGGCACCATATATATT.

This clone was detected many times. This chain joins TRBV18 and TRBJ2-7; 8 bases line up with TRBD2. The trim removed 2 bases at V and 2 bases at J, leaving 8 bases unmatched. The CDR3 runs 16 residues. The germline V gene has CDR1 KGHSH and CDR2 LQKENI. CDR3 protein: CASSPTIAGRAYEQYF. The DNA of the CDR3 is TGTGCCAGCTCACCAACGATAGCGGGACGAGCCTACGAGCAGTACTTC.

This clone was picked up many times. J is TRBJ1-2 and V is TRBV20-1; D is ambiguous. Trimming took 4 bases from V and 5 from J, leaving 11 bases between them. CDR3 size: 12 residues. The germline CDR1 and CDR2 sequences are DFQATT and SNEGSKA (reference sequence). The CDR3 nucleotides read TGCAGTGCTACCCCCGTAGTTTATGGCTACACCTTC. Translation gives CSATPVVYGYTF.

In this sample, this clone turned up a few times. This chain connects TRBV6-1 to TRBJ2-7; D is uncertain. The CDR3 loop spans 13 amino acids. Trimming removed 4 bases at V and 2 bases at J, with 9 bases between. The V gene's germline CDR1 is MNHNS and CDR2 SASEGT. The CDR3 protein is CASSAAAPYEQYF. The CDR3 DNA sequence: TGTGCCAGCAGTGCCGCCGCCCCCTACGAGCAGTACTTC.

Points on this clone: A much larger clone lies a single base off, so this may be a read error. J is TRBJ2-1 and V is TRBV29-1, with 9 bases identical to TRBD2. Germline V CDR1 and CDR2: SQVTM, ANQGSEA. V lost 7 bases, J lost 6 bases, and 13 bases stayed unmatched. There are 15 residues in the CDR3. The CDR3 DNA is TGCAGCGCCCCCGCATGGACTAGCGCCAGCAATGAGCAGTTCTTC. This gives the protein CSAPAWTSASNEQFF.

The V and J genes are TRBV20-1 and TRBJ2-1; the match to TRBD2 covers 10 bases. CDR1 DFQATT and CDR2 SNEGSKA come from the germline V gene (reference sequence). The CDR3 loop spans 15 amino acids. CDR3 sequence reads: CKGGDSGTSDNEQFF. Written as DNA, the CDR3 is TGCAAAGGGGGGGACTCTGGGACTAGCGACAATGAGCAGTTCTTC.

This clone was recorded at least ten times. J is TRBJ2-1 and V is TRBV19; TRBD2 matches at 10 bases. The germline V gene has CDR1 LNHDA and CDR2 SQIVND (reference sequence). CDR3 length: 17 residues. The junction had 15 bases not matched to a gene; V was cut back by 5 bases and J by 8 bases. In DNA, the CDR3 is TGTGCCAGTAGTCCGGTTTTGGTTTCTAGCGGGAGATATGAGCAGTTCTTC. Translating gives CASSPVLVSSGRYEQFF.

This clone has a count of ten or more. The rearrangement links TRBV6-1 to TRBJ2-1, with 9 bases lining up with TRBD2. This CDR3 contains 11 residues. The germline V gene encodes CDR1 MNHNS and CDR2 SASEGT. J gave up 15 bases and V 10 bases, and 10 bases lay outside the gene matches. DNA for the CDR3: TGTGCCACCGACTTAGCGGGAGAGGTGTTCTTC. This sequence encodes CATDLAGEVFF.

The chain employs TRBV30 and TRBJ2-1; TRBD1 agrees at 7 bases. The CDR3 spans 14 residues. V shed 0 bases, J shed 1 base, and the junction held 0 bases outside the gene matches. The germline V gene has CDR1 GTSNPN and CDR2 SVGIG (reference sequence). The CDR3 sequence is CAWSVTGSYNEQFF. CDR3 nucleotides: TGTGCCTGGAGTGTGACAGGGTCCTACAATGAGCAGTTCTTC.

The sample holds one count of this clone. Given the absence of the conserved phenylalanine or tryptophan at the CDR3 end, a read error is likely. The V call is TRBV6-2 or TRBV6-3, the J call TRBJ2-3, with D perhaps TRBD1 or TRBD2 (5 bases each). CDR3 length equals 13 residues. Germline CDR1 MNHEY, CDR2 SVGEGT. The DNA of the CDR3 is TGTGACAGCAGTCGTGCAGGGAGAGATACGCAGTATTAT. Translated: CDSSRAGRDTQYY.

V gene TRBV19 combines with J gene TRBJ2-2; 7 positions match TRBD2. The trim removed 4 bases at V and 5 bases at J, leaving 10 bases unmatched. CDR3 length: 16 amino acids. CDR1 and CDR2 from the germline V gene are LNHDA and SQIVND (reference sequence). The CDR3 here is CASSTLSGVGTGELFF. The DNA for the CDR3 is TGTGCCAGTAGTACCCTCAGCGGGGTGGGGACCGGGGAGCTGTTTTTT.

This clone was recorded a few times. V and J are TRBV6-2 or TRBV6-3 and TRBJ2-1; the D gene could be TRBD1 or TRBD2 (5 bases each). Trimming removed 4 bases at V and 4 bases at J, with 11 bases between. This CDR3 comprises 14 residues. CDR1 and CDR2 from the germline V gene are MNHEY and SVGEGT. This chain's CDR3 is CASSSGPQYNEQFF. For the CDR3, the DNA is TGTGCCAGCAGTTCGGGACCCCAATACAATGAGCAGTTCTTC.

This clone was seen only once. V usage is TRBV20-1 and J usage is TRBJ1-2, with D perhaps matching TRBD1 (6 bases). Trimming cost V 5 bases and J 4 bases, with 20 bases left between them. The CDR3 totals 15 residues. Germline loops: CDR1 DFQATT, CDR2 SNEGSKA (reference sequence). CDR3 bases: TGCAGTGCTGGCCAGGACGCCAGGGGCAGCTATGGCTACACCTTC. Amino acids: CSAGQDARGSYGYTF.

The rearrangement joins TRBV5-6 to TRBJ1-5; no definite D call. The germline gives CDR1 SGHDT, CDR2 YYEEEE. The CDR3 sequence is 16 residues long. Trimming removed 0 bases from V and 1 base from J, with 11 bases in between. As DNA, the CDR3 is TGTGCCAGCAGCTTGGCGGTGGGCTTCAGCAATCAGCCCCAGCATTTT. Translation: CASSLAVGFSNQPQHF.

This clone was seen ten or more times. Sequence at one end of the junction differs from germline and may be a read error. The rearrangement uses TRBV7-7 and TRBJ2-1; the D gene is possibly TRBD1 (7 bases). The CDR3 spans 12 residues. Germline CDR1 is SSHAT and CDR2 is FNYEAQ (reference sequence). The CDR3 loop is CASRGAYNEQFF. DNA for the CDR3: TGTGCTAGCAGGGGGGCGTACAATGAGCAGTTCTTC.

This sequence joins TRBV11-2 and TRBJ1-6; 9 bases agree with TRBD1. The CDR3 spans 16 residues. V shed 5 bases, J shed 4 bases, and the junction held 6 bases outside the gene matches. CDR1 and CDR2 (germline): SGHAT, FQNNGV. CDR3 bases: TGTGCCAGCAGCACGGGACAGGGACCGTATAATTCACCCCTCCACTTT. Translated: CASSTGQGPYNSPLHF.

This clone was recorded at least ten times. The V call is TRBV28, the J call TRBJ1-1, with no clear D. There are 10 residues in the CDR3. The V and J ends lost 4 bases and 3 bases respectively, with 0 bases between them. CDR1 is MDHEN, CDR2 SYDVKM, per germline. CDR3 sequence reads: CASSYTEAFF. CDR3 coding DNA: TGTGCCAGCAGTTACACTGAAGCTTTCTTT.

This clone was counted ten times or more. V and J are TRBV20-1 and TRBJ2-1; TRBD2 matches 8 bases. Losses at the gene ends were 3 bases for V and 1 base for J; bases not matched to a gene: 2. Germline V lookup: CDR1 DFQATT, CDR2 SNEGSKA (reference sequence). The CDR3 sequence is 14 residues long. The CDR3 sequence is CSASRLASYNEQFF. Written as DNA, the CDR3 is TGCAGTGCTAGCCGACTAGCGTCCTACAATGAGCAGTTCTTC.

V is TRBV24-1 and J is TRBJ2-3; 8 positions agree with TRBD1. Germline lookup yields CDR1 KGHDR and CDR2 SFDVKD. This CDR3 comprises 17 residues. With 0 bases clipped from V and 1 base from J, the junction kept 5 bases outside the gene matches. The CDR3 region is CATSDLGQGWGTDTQYF. CDR3 in DNA: TGTGCCACCAGTGATTTGGGACAGGGTTGGGGCACAGATACGCAGTATTTT.

This clone was recorded at least ten times. The rearrangement links TRBV7-3 to TRBJ1-4, with no clear D. Between the trimmed V and J ends, which lost 5 bases and 2 bases, there was a span of 15 bases. CDR1 is SGHTA and CDR2 is FQGTGA in the germline V gene. The CDR3 spans 16 residues. Written as DNA, the CDR3 is TGTGCCAGCAGCGGACTTCTGAGTCGGACTAATGAAAAACTGTTTTTT. It codes for CASSGLLSRTNEKLFF.

This clone was counted between two and nine times. The chain uses TRBV27 and TRBJ2-3, with a weak D call TRBD2 (6 bases). The germline V gene encodes CDR1 MNHEY and CDR2 SMNVEV (reference sequence). The CDR3 totals 18 residues. The ends were cut back, 2 bases at V and 2 bases at J, with 20 bases in the middle. CDR3 sequence: CASSLVGLSKGLTDTQYF. The CDR3 DNA follows: TGTGCCAGCAGTTTAGTGGGTCTTTCGAAGGGACTCACAGATACGCAGTATTTT.